This is a list of T cell receptor beta chains from one sample in a study of control samples from healthy donors and cancer patients. TCRdb's copy holds only in-frame clones and misses some; the assay was immunoSEQ multiplex PCR. The sample contains about 95,000 clones, 91% of which appear only once. The sample comprised blood. The source is a woman between 25 and 40 years old in good health. Both conserved end residues are trimmed from each CDR3. Each record gives: V gene, clone size, CDR3 protein. The size of a clone is reported for some rows only, either as once, few or many, or as a class for expanded clones.

v_call: TRBV5-4; clone_size: .; cdr3_aa: ASSSNPGRELF
v_call: TRBV5-6; clone_size: .; cdr3_aa: ASSFTTSGSREQY
v_call: TRBV27; clone_size: .; cdr3_aa: ASSLLATDTQY
v_call: TRBV3-1/TRBV3-2; clone_size: few; cdr3_aa: ASRQGGAYNSPLH
v_call: TRBV7-3; clone_size: .; cdr3_aa: ASSTGATGELF
v_call: TRBV9; clone_size: .; cdr3_aa: ASSGITGGYGNTIY
v_call: TRBV5-5; clone_size: .; cdr3_aa: ASSRDRDRDYEQY
v_call: TRBV7-2; clone_size: .; cdr3_aa: ASSLRSGGGELF
v_call: TRBV4-1; clone_size: few; cdr3_aa: ASSQLQGNQPQH
v_call: TRBV3-1/TRBV3-2; clone_size: .; cdr3_aa: ASSQGTFSYEQY
v_call: TRBV2; clone_size: few; cdr3_aa: ASSVHSNQPQH
v_call: TRBV5-1; clone_size: .; cdr3_aa: ASSSRTSGSNEQF
v_call: TRBV3-1/TRBV3-2; clone_size: .; cdr3_aa: ASSPHRQGRSTEAF
v_call: TRBV6-5; clone_size: .; cdr3_aa: ASGYLRNTIY
v_call: TRBV6-5; clone_size: .; cdr3_aa: ASRPSGGHGNTIY
v_call: TRBV2; clone_size: .; cdr3_aa: ASNSRFNTGELF
v_call: TRBV5-4; clone_size: .; cdr3_aa: ASSLGGHRPDGYT
v_call: TRBV28; clone_size: .; cdr3_aa: ASRGRLELAEAF
v_call: TRBV5-1; clone_size: .; cdr3_aa: ASSSLVETQY
v_call: TRBV24-1; clone_size: once; cdr3_aa: ATSDLGDRGNEQF
v_call: TRBV11-2; clone_size: once; cdr3_aa: ASSQQRTLGTEAF
v_call: TRBV21-1; clone_size: .; cdr3_aa: ASSTPPRRFDGYT
v_call: TRBV14; clone_size: .; cdr3_aa: ASSQDRGGNTEAF
v_call: TRBV7-8; clone_size: .; cdr3_aa: ASSLGNQPQH
v_call: TRBV2; clone_size: .; cdr3_aa: ASSVAGNTEAF
v_call: TRBV10-1; clone_size: .; cdr3_aa: ASSPGASETQY
v_call: TRBV3-1/TRBV3-2; clone_size: .; cdr3_aa: ASSQDLPGMVRAF
v_call: TRBV18; clone_size: few; cdr3_aa: ASSLGQGGSTEAF
v_call: TRBV28; clone_size: .; cdr3_aa: ASLAPGGQF
v_call: TRBV5-1; clone_size: .; cdr3_aa: ASSSRQGAQETQY
v_call: TRBV5-5; clone_size: once; cdr3_aa: ASSLGTQSSYNEQF
v_call: TRBV6-5; clone_size: .; cdr3_aa: ASSYQRLAVEQY
v_call: TRBV10-2; clone_size: .; cdr3_aa: ASSEVRNYGYT
v_call: TRBV18; clone_size: .; cdr3_aa: ASSPRIGTVDNYGYT
v_call: TRBV27; clone_size: .; cdr3_aa: ASSPGTLGPQH
v_call: TRBV9; clone_size: .; cdr3_aa: ASSGPPNSPLH
v_call: TRBV5-6; clone_size: .; cdr3_aa: ASSLRTVQETQY
v_call: TRBV11-2; clone_size: .; cdr3_aa: ASSLDPLQPQH
v_call: TRBV7-6; clone_size: .; cdr3_aa: ASIIREEKYTEAF